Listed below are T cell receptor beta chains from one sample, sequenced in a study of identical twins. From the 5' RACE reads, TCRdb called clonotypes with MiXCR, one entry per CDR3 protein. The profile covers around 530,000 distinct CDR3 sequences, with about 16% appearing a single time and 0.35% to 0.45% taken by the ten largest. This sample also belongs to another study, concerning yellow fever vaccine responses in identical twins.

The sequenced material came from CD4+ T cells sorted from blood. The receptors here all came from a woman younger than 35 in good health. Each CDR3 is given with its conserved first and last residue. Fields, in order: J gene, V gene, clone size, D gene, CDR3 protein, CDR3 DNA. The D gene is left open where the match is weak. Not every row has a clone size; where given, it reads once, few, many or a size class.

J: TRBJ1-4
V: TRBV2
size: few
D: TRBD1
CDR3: CASSLQGAATNEKLFF
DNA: TGTGCCAGCAGTTTACAGGGGGCGGCAACTAATGAAAAACTGTTTTTT

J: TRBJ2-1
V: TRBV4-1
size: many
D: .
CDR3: CASSQPKRKEYEQFF
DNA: TGCGCCAGCAGCCAACCGAAGAGGAAGGAGTATGAGCAGTTCTTC

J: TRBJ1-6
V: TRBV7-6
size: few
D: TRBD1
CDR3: CASSLKGTGKNSPLHF
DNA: TGTGCCAGCAGCTTAAAGGGGACAGGGAAGAATTCACCCCTCCACTTT

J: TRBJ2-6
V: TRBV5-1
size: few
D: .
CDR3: CASSVGSVNSGANVLTF
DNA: TGCGCCAGCAGCGTGGGTAGCGTAAACTCTGGGGCCAACGTCCTGACTTTC

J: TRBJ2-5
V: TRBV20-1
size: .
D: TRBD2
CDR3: CRAVAGVRQETQYF
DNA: TGCAGGGCTGTAGCGGGAGTGCGGCAAGAGACCCAGTACTTC

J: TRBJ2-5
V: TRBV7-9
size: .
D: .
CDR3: CASSPSSRVEETQYF
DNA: TGTGCCAGCAGCCCTTCCTCCCGGGTCGAAGAGACCCAGTACTTC

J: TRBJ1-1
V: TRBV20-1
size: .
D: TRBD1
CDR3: CSARQGRGSTEAFF
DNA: TGCAGTGCCCGACAGGGGCGAGGGAGCACTGAAGCTTTCTTT

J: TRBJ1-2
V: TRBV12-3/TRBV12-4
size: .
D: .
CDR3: CASSYSGTRVLYTF
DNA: TGTGCCAGCAGCTATTCCGGGACGAGGGTCCTCTACACCTTC

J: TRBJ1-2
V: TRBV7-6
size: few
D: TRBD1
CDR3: CASSPQTGVYGYTF
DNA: TGTGCCAGCAGCCCTCAGACAGGGGTCTATGGCTACACCTTC

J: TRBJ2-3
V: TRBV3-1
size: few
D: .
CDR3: CASSQGLGTDTQYF
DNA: TGTGCCAGCAGCCAAGGACTGGGCACAGATACGCAGTATTTT

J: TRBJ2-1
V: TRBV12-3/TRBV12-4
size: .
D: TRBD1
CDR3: CASNPAGTGGEQFF
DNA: TGTGCCAGCAACCCGGCCGGGACAGGGGGGGAGCAGTTCTTC

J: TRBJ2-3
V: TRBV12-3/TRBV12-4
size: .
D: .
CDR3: CASSFVLTNTDTQYF
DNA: TGTGCCAGCAGTTTTGTCCTCACGAACACAGATACGCAGTATTTT

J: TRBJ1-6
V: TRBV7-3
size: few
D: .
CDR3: CASSWDGRAPLHF
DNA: TGTGCCAGCAGCTGGGACGGGAGGGCACCCCTCCACTTT

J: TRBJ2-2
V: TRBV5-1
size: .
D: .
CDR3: CASSLAALGGELFF
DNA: TGCGCCAGCAGCTTGGCTGCCCTGGGCGGGGAGCTGTTTTTT

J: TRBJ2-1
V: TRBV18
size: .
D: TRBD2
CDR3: CASSLLAGEVEQFF
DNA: TGTGCCAGCTCACTACTAGCGGGAGAGGTTGAGCAGTTCTTC

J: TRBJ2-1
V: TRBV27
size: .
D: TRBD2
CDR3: CASSLFGTSGFNEQFF
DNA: TGTGCCAGCAGTCTCTTCGGGACTAGCGGGTTCAATGAGCAGTTCTTC

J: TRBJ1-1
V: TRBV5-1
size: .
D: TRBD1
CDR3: CASSTQGAENTEAFF
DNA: TGCGCCAGCAGCACACAGGGGGCTGAGAACACTGAAGCTTTCTTT

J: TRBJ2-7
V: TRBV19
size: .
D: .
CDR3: CASSPPGDSYEQYF
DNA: TGTGCCAGTAGTCCCCCAGGGGACTCTTACGAGCAGTACTTC

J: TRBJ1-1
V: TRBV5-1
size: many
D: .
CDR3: CASSRMPAGVGTEAFF
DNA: TGCGCCAGCAGTCGAATGCCCGCAGGGGTCGGCACTGAAGCTTTCTTT

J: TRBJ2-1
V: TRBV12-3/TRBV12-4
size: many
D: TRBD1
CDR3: CASHFSDRNVAFF
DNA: TGTGCCAGCCATTTTTCGGACAGGAACGTTGCGTTCTTC

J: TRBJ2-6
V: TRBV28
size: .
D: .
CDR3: CASSVTSSGANVLTF
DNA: TGTGCCAGCAGTGTAACCTCCTCTGGGGCCAACGTCCTGACTTTC

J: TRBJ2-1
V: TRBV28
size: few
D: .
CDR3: CASRPNGVNEQFF
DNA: TGTGCCAGCAGGCCGAATGGCGTCAATGAGCAGTTCTTC

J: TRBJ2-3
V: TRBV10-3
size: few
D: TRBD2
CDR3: CAINRPLSGGPDTQYF
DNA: TGTGCCATCAATCGACCCCTCAGCGGGGGACCAGATACGCAGTATTTT

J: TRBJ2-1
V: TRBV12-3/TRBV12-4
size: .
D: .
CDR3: CASIWGLEARDEQFF
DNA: TGTGCCAGCATTTGGGGGCTCGAAGCACGTGATGAGCAGTTCTTC

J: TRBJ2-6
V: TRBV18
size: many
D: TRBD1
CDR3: CASSPDRAGANVLTF
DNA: TGTGCCAGCAGTCCGGACAGGGCTGGGGCCAACGTCCTGACTTTC

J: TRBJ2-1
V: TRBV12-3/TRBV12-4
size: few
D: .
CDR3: CASSPPGGSYNEQFF
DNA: TGTGCCAGCAGTCCCCCAGGGGGGAGTTACAATGAGCAGTTCTTC

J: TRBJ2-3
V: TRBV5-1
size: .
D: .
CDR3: CASSLGRGRNTDTQYF
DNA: TGCGCCAGCAGCTTGGGACGGGGTCGGAACACAGATACGCAGTATTTT

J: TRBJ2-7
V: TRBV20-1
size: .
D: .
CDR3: CSARRIGQPDSGYEQYF
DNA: TGCAGTGCTAGGCGGATTGGACAGCCAGACTCAGGGTACGAGCAGTACTTC